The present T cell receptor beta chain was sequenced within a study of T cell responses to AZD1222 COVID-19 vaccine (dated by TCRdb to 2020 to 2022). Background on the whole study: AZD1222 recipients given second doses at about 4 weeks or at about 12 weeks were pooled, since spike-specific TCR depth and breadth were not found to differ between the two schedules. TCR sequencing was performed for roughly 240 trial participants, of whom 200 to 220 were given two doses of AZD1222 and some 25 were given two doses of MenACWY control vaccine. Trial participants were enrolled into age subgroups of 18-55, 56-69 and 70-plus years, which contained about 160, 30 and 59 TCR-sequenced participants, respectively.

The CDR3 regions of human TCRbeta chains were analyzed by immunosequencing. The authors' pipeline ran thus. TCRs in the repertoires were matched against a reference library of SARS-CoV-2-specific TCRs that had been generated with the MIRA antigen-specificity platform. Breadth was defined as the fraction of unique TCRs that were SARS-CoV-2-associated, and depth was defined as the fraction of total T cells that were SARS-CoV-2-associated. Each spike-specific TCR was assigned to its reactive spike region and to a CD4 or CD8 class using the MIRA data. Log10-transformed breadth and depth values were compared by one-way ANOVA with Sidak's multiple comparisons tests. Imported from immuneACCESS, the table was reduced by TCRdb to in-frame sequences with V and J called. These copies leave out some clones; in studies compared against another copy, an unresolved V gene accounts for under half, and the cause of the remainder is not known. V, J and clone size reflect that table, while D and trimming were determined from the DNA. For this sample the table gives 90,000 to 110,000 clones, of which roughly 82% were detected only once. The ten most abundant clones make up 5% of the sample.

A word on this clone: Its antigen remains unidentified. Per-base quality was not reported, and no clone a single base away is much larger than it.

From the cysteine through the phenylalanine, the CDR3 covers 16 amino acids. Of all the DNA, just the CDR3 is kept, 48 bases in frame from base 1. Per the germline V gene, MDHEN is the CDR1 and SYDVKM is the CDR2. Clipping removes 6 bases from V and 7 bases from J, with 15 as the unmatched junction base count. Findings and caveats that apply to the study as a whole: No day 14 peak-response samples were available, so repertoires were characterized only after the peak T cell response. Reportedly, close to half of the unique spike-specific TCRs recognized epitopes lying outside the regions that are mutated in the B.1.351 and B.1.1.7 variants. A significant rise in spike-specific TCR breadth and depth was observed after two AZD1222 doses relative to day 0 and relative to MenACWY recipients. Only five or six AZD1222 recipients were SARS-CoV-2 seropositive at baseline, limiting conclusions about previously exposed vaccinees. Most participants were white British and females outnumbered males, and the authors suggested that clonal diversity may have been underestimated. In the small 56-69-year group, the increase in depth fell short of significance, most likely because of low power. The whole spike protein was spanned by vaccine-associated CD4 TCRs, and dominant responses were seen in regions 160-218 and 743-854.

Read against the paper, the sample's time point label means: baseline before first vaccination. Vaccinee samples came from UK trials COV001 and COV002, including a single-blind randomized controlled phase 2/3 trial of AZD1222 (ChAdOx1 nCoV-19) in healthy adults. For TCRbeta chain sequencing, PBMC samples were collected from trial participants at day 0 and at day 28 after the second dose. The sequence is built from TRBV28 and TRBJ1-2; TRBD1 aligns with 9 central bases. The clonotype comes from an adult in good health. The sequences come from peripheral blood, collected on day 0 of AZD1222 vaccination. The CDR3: CASSVGNRGRFAGYTF. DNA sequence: TGTGCCAGCAGCGTGGGCAACAGGGGGCGCTTTGCTGGCTACACCTTC.